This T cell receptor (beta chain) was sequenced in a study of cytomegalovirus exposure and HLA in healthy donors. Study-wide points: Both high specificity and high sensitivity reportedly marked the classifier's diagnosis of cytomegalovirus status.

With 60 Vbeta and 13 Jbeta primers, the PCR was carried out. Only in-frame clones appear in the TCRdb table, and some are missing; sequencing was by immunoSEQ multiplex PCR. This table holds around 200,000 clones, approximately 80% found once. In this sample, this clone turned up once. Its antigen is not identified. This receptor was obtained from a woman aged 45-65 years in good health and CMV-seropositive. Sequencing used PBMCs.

In nucleotides, the CDR3 is TGTGCCAGCAGCTTTCGTTCGTGGGACAGTTCCTACGAGCAGTACTTC. This gives the protein CASSFRSWDSSYEQYF. The rearrangement uses TRBV5-6 and TRBJ2-7, with 7 bases aligning to TRBD1. CDR1 SGHDT and CDR2 YYEEEE come from the germline V gene. The junction had 9 bases not matched to a gene; V was cut back by 2 bases and J by 1 base. The CDR3 contains 16 residues.